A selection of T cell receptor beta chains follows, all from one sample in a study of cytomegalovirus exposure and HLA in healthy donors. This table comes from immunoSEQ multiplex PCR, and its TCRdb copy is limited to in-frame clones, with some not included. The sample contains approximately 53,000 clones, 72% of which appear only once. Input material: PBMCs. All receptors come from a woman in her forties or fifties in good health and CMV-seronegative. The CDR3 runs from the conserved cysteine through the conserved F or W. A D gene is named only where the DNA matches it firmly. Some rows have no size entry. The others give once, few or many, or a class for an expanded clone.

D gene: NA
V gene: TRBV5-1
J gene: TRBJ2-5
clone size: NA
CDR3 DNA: TGCGCCAGCAGCTTGGGTGCGGGGGCCCAAGAGACCCAGTACTTC
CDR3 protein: CASSLGAGAQETQYF

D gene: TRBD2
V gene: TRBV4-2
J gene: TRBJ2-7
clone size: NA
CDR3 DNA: TGTGCCAGCAGCGCCGAGGTGGGACTACACGACTACGAGCAGTACTTC
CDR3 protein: CASSAEVGLHDYEQYF

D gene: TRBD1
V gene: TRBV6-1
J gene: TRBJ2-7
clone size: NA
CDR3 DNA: TGTGCCAGCAGTGAATTACAGGGGGGCCCCTACGAGCAGTACTTC
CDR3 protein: CASSELQGGPYEQYF

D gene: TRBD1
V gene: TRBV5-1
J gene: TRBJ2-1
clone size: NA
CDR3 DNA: TGCGCCAGCAGCGAAGGGACAGGGGGTTACAATGAGCAGTTCTTC
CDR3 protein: CASSEGTGGYNEQFF

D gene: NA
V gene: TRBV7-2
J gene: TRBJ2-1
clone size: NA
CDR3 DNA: TGTGCCAGCAGCCCAGCCGGAGGAACGTACAATGAGCAGTTCTTC
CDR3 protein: CASSPAGGTYNEQFF

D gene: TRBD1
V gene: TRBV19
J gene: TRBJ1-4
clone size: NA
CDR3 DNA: TGTGCCAGTAGTATCCCCGGGACAGGGGATGAAAAACTGTTTTTT
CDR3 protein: CASSIPGTGDEKLFF

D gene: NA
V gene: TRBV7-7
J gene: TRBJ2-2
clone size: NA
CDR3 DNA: TGTGCTAGCAGCTCAGAAAACCTCCGAGGAGCCGGGGAGCTGTTTTTT
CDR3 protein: CASSSENLRGAGELFF

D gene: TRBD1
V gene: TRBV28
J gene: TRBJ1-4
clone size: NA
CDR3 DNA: TGTGCCAGCAGTAATCCCGGGACAGGATCAAATGAAAAACTGTTTTTT
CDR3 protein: CASSNPGTGSNEKLFF

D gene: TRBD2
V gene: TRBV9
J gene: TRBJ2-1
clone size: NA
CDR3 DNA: TGTGCCAGCAGCCATCTAGCGGGAGTGAGCAATGAGCAGTTCTTC
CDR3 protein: CASSHLAGVSNEQFF

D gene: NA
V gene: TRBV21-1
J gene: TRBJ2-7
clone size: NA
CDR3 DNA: TGTGCCAGCAGCAAAGTCCAGGTGCCCTACGAGCAGTACTTC
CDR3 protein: CASSKVQVPYEQYF

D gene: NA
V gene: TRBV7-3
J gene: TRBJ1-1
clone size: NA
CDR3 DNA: TGTGCCAGCAGCTTCACAGTCAACACTGAAGCTTTCTTT
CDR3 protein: CASSFTVNTEAFF

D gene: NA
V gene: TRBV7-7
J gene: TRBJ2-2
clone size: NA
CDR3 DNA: TGTGCTAGCAGCTTAAGGTTCAGCGGAGGGAACACCGGGGAGCTGTTTTTT
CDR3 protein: CASSLRFSGGNTGELFF

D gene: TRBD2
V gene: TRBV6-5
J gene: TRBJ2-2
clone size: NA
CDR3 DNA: TGTGCCAGCACATCGACCCAGCGGGAGAAAGGGGAGCTGTTTTTT
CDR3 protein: CASTSTQREKGELFF

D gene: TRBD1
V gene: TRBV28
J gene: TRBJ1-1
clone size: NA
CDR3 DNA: TGTGCCAGCAGCCCGGGACAGGGGGCTGTTGGCACTGAAGCTTTCTTT
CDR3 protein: CASSPGQGAVGTEAFF

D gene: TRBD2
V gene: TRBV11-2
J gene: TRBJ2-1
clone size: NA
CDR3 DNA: TGTGCCAGCAGCTTTTTATCTAGCGGGGGGGCCGCCAATGAGCAGTTCTTC
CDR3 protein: CASSFLSSGGAANEQFF

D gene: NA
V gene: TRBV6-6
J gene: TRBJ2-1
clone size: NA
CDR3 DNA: TGTGCCAGCAGTTTACAGCGGGATGAGCAGTTCTTC
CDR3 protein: CASSLQRDEQFF

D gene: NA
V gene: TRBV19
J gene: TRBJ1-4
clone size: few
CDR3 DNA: TGTGCCAGTAGTATATGGGGCGAGTCCAATGAAAAACTGTTTTTT
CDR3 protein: CASSIWGESNEKLFF

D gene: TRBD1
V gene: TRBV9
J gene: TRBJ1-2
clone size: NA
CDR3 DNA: TGTGCCAGCAGCGAGGGACAGGGCCATGGCTACACCTTC
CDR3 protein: CASSEGQGHGYTF

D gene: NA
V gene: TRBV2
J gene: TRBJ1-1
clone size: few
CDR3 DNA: TGTGCCAGCAGAGCGGACAGTTTGGGGACTGAAGCTTTCTTT
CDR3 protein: CASRADSLGTEAFF

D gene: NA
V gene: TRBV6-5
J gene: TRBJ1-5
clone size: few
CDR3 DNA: TGTGCCAGCAGTTTAGACGGAGAGCGTCCGTCGCCCCAGCATTTT
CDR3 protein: CASSLDGERPSPQHF

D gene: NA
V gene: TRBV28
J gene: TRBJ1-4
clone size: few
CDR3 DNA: TGTGCCAGCGTCGCGGGAAATGAAAAACTGTTTTTT
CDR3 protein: CASVAGNEKLFF

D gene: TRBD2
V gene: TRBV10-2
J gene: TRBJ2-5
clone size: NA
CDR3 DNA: TGCGCCAGCAGTTCCGCGGGACTAGCGGGAGACGAGACCCAGTACTTC
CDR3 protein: CASSSAGLAGDETQYF

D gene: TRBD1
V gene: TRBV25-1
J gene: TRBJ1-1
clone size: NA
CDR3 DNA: TGTGCCTTAATTGACAGGGGCACTGAAGCTTTCTTT
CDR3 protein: CALIDRGTEAFF